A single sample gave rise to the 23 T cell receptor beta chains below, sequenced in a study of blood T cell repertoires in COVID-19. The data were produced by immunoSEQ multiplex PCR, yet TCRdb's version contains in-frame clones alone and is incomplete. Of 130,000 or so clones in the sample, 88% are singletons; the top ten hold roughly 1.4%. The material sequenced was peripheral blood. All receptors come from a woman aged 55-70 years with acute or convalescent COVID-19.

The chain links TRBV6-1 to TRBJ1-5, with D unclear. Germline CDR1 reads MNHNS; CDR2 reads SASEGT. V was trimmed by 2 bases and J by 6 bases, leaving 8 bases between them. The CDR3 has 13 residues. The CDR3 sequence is CASSENPVQPQHF. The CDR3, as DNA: TGTGCCAGCAGTGAAAATCCCGTTCAGCCCCAGCATTTT.

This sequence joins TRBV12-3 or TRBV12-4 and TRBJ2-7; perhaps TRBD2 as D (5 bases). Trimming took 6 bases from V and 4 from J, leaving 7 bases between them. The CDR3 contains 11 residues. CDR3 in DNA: TGTGCCAGCAGATCGGGGTACGAGCAGTACTTC. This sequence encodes CASRSGYEQYF.

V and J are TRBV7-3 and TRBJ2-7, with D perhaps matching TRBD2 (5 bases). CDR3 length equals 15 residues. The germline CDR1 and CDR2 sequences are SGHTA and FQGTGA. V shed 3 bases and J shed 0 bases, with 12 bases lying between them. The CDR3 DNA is TGTGCCAGCAGCTTCTTAGTGGGGAGCTCCTACGAGCAGTACTTC. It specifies CASSFLVGSSYEQYF.

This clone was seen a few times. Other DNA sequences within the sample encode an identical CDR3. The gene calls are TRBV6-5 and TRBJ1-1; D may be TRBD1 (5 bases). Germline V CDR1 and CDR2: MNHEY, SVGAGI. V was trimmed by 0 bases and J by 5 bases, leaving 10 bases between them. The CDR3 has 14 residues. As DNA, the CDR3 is TGTGCCAGCAGTTACTCCGCGGGGGGGACTGAAGCTTTCTTT. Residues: CASSYSAGGTEAFF.

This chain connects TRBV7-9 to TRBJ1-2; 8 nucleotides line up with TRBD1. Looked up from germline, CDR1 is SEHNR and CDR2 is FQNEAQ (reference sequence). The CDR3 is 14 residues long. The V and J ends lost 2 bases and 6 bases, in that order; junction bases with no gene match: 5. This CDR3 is CASSLQGAHHGYTF. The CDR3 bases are TGTGCCAGCAGCTTACAGGGGGCTCATCATGGCTACACCTTC.

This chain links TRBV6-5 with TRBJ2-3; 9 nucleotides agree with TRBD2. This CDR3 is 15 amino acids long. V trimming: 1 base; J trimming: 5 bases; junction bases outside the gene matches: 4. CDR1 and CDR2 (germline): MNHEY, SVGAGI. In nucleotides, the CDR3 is TGTGCCAGCAGTTACTTAGCGGGGGCCCGAGATACGCAGTATTTT. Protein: CASSYLAGARDTQYF.

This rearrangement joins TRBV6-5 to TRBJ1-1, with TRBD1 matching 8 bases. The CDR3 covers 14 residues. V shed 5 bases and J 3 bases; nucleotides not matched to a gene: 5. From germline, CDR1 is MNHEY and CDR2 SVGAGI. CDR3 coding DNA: TGTGCCAGCAGTACCTCGACAGGGGACACTGAAGCTTTCTTT. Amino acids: CASSTSTGDTEAFF.

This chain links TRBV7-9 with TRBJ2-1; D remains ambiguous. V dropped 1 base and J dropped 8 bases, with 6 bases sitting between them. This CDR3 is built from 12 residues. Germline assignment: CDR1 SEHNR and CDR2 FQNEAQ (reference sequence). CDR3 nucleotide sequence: TGTGCCAGCAGCTTAGAAGCCTATGAGCAGTTCTTC. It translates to CASSLEAYEQFF.

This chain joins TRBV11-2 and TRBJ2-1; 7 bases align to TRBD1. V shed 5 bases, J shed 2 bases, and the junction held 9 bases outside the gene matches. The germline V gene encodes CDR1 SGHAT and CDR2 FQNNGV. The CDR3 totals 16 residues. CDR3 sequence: CASSEGKGAAYNEQFF. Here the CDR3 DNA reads TGTGCCAGCAGCGAGGGGAAGGGGGCAGCCTACAATGAGCAGTTCTTC.

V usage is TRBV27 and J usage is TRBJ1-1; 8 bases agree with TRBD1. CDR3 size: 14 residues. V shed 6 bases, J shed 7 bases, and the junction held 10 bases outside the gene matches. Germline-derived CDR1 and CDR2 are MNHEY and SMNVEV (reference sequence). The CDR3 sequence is CASSLNRDRNEAFF. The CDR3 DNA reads TGTGCCAGCAGCCTCAACCGGGACAGGAATGAAGCTTTCTTT.

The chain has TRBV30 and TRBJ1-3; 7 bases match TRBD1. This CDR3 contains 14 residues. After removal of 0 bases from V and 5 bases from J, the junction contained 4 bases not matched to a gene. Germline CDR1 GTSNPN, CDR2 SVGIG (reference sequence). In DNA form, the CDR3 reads TGTGCCTGGAGTGTACTGACAGGGCGAAACACCATATATTTT. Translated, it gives CAWSVLTGRNTIYF.

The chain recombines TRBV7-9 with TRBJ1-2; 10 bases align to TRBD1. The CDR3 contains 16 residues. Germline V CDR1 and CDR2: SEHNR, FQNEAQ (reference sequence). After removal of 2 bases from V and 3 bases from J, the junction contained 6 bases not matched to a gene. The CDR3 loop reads CASSLSTGGAHYGYTF. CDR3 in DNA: TGTGCCAGCAGCTTATCGACAGGGGGCGCGCACTATGGCTACACCTTC.

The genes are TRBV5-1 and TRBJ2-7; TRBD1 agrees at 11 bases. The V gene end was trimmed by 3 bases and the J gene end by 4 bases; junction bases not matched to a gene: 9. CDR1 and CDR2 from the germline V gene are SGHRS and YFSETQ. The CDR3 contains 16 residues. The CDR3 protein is CASSYIPGQGVYEQYF. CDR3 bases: TGCGCCAGCAGCTACATACCGGGACAGGGGGTGTACGAGCAGTACTTC.

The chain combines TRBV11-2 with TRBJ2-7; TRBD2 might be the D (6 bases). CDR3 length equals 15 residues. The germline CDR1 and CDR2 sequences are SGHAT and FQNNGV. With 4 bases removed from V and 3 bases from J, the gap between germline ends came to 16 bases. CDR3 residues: CASSWGDQGNYEQYF. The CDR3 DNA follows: TGTGCCAGCAGCTGGGGGGACCAAGGGAACTACGAGCAGTACTTC.

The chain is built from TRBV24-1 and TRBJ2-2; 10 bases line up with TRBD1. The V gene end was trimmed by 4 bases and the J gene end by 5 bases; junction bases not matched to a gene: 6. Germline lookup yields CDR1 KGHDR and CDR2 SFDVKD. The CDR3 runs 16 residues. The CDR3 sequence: CATSDSGTGETGELFF. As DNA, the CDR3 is TGTGCCACCAGTGACTCCGGGACAGGGGAAACCGGGGAGCTGTTTTTT.

The CDR3: CASSLGGTGSYEQYF. DNA of the CDR3: TGTGCCAGCAGTTTAGGGGGGACAGGATCCTACGAGCAGTACTTC. This rearrangement joins TRBV28 to TRBJ2-7, with 8 bases fitting TRBD1. The CDR3 totals 15 residues. V dropped 2 bases and J dropped 1; count of bases not matched to a gene: 4. Germline assignment: CDR1 MDHEN and CDR2 SYDVKM.

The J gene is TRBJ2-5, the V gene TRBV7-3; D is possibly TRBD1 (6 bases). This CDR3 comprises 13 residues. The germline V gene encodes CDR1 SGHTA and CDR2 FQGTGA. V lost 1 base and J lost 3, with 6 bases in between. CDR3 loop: CASSLNREETQYF. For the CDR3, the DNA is TGTGCCAGCAGCTTAAACAGGGAAGAGACCCAGTACTTC. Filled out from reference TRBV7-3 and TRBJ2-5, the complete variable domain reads GAGVSQTPSNKVTEKGKYVELRCDPISGHTALYWYRQSLGQGPEFLIYFQGTGAADDSGLPNDRFFAVRPEGSVSTLKIQRTERGDSAVYLCASSLNREETQYFGPGTRLLVL.

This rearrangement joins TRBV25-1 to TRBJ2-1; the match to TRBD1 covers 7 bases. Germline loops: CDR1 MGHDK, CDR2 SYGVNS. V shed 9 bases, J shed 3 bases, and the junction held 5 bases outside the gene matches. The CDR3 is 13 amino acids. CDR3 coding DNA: TGTGCCAGTAGGGGGACAGTCTACAATGAGCAGTTCTTC. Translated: CASRGTVYNEQFF. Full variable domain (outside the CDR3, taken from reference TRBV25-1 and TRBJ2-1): EADIYQTPRYLVIGTGKKITLECSQTMGHDKMYWYQQDPGMELHLIHYSYGVNSTEKGDLSSESTVSRIRTEHFPLTLESARPSHTSQYLCASRGTVYNEQFFGPGTRLTVL.

This CDR3 is CAISEAGNQPQHF. In DNA form, the CDR3 reads TGTGCCATCAGTGAGGCAGGCAATCAGCCCCAGCATTTT. The V call is TRBV10-3, the J call TRBJ1-5; no clear D. CDR1 is ENHRY, CDR2 SYGVKD, per germline. V lost 2 bases, J lost 2 bases, and 4 bases lay in between. This CDR3 region has 13 residues.

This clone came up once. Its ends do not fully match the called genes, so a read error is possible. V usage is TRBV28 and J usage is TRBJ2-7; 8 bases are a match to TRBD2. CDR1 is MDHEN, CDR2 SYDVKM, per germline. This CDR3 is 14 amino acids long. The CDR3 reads CARRAGVSSSEQYF. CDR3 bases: TGTGCCCGGAGAGCGGGGGTGTCCTCCTCCGAGCAGTACTTC.

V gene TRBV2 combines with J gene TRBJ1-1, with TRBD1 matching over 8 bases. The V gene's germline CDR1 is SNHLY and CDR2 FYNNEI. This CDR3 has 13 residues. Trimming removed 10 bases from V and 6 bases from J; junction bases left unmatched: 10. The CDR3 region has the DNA TGTGCCATCGCGGACAGGGTGAAACCTGAAGCTTTCTTT. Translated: CAIADRVKPEAFF.

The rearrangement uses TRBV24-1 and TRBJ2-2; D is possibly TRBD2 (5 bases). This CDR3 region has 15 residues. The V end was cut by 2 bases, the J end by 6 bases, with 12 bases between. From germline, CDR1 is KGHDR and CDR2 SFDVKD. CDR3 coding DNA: TGTGCCACCAGTGATTCGGGGTCGGGCGCCGGGGAGCTGTTTTTT. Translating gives CATSDSGSGAGELFF.

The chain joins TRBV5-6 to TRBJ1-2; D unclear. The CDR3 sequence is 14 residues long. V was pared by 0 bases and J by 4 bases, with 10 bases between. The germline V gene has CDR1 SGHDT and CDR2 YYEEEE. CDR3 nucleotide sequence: TGTGCCAGCAGCTTGGGCGGTTATAGCTATGGCTACACCTTC. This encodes CASSLGGYSYGYTF.